The clone carrying this TCR beta chain was detected a few times. No antigen is known for it. This sample is part of a study of blood T cells in healthy people across ages. In the study overall: When template switching was applied, about one barcoded beta molecule was captured per two T cells. General study findings and limits: Estimates of total diversity, which came from one million sequenced T cells, were considered to be underestimates.

Every sample had a minimum of 6 million PBMCs isolated. Together with a sample-barcoded 5' primer, a J-beta primer mix was included in a second PCR lasting about 6 to 12 cycles. Every molecule of cDNA carried a tag from a template-switch adaptor with 12 random nucleotides. In TCRdb, the 5' RACE reads were re-called with MiXCR into one record per CDR3 protein. The table lists around 1.1 million distinct CDR3 sequences, around two fifths of them singletons, with about 12% in the top ten. CDR1 and CDR2 from the germline V gene are MNHEY and SMNVEV (reference sequence). This CDR3 comprises 15 residues. The V end lost 1 base, the J end lost 6 bases, and 12 bases lay between the germline ends.

The rearrangement joins TRBV27 to TRBJ2-2, with D maybe TRBD2 (5 bases). The TCR was taken from a man aged 18 to 35 in good health. The sequenced material came from blood. CDR3 nucleotide sequence: TGTGCCAGCAGTTTATACGGGATTTCATCCGGGGAGCTGTTTTTT. The encoded protein is CASSLYGISSGELFF.